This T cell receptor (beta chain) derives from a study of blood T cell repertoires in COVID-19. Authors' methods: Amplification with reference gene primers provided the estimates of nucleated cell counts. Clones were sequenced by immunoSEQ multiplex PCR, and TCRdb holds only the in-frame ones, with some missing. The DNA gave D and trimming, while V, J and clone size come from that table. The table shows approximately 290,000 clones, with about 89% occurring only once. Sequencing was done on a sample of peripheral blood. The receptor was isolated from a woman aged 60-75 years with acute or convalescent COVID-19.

The CDR3, as DNA: TGTGCCAGCAGCCTCCGGGACTACAATGAGCAGTTCTTC. Translating it yields CASSLRDYNEQFF. The chain links TRBV9 to TRBJ2-1; possibly TRBD2 for D (5 bases). CDR1 is SGDLS, CDR2 YYNGEE, per germline. V shed 4 bases and J shed 3 bases, with 8 bases lying between them. This CDR3 is 13 amino acids long.